A single sample gave rise to the 18 T cell receptor beta chains below, sequenced in a study of blood T cell repertoires in COVID-19. Clones were sequenced by immunoSEQ multiplex PCR, and TCRdb holds only the in-frame ones, with some missing. The profile shows fewer than 250,000 clones, 90% of them singletons. Sequencing was performed on PBMCs or T cells enriched from blood (not recorded which). All receptors derive from a man aged 25-40 years who had been exposed to COVID-19.

This rearrangement joins TRBV9 to TRBJ2-3; 7 bases are shared with TRBD2. The CDR3 sequence is 14 residues long. Per the germline V gene, CDR1 is SGDLS and CDR2 is YYNGEE. V gave up 2 bases and J gave up 2 bases; unmatched junction bases: 2. CDR3 sequence reads: CASSVGGVTDTQYF. CDR3 sequence (DNA): TGTGCCAGCAGCGTTGGGGGGGTCACAGATACGCAGTATTTT.

The gene calls are TRBV25-1 and TRBJ2-5, with a possible D match to TRBD2 (6 bases). V was trimmed by 3 bases and J by 4 bases, leaving 18 bases between them. Per germline, CDR1 MGHDK and CDR2 SYGVNS. The CDR3 spans 16 residues. In nucleotides, the CDR3 is TGTGCCAGCAGTGATTTCGGTTTGTGGGGAGGAGAGACCCAGTACTTC. This encodes CASSDFGLWGGETQYF.

Only one count was recorded for this clone. This chain joins TRBV4-1 and TRBJ1-2, with D maybe TRBD1 (6 bases). In germline, CDR1 is MGHRA, CDR2 YSYEKL. The ends were cut back, 0 bases at V and 4 bases at J, with 9 bases in the middle. The CDR3 covers 14 residues. CDR3 sequence: CASSQDQGPYGYTF. CDR3 sequence (DNA): TGCGCCAGCAGCCAAGATCAGGGGCCCTATGGCTACACCTTC.

The rearrangement links TRBV5-1 to TRBJ2-2, with TRBD2 identical over 15 bases. From germline, CDR1 is SGHRS and CDR2 YFSETQ. CDR3 size: 18 residues. Germline trimming cut 4 bases from V and 3 bases from J; bases unmatched to any gene: 7. CDR3 residues: CASSLRTSGGADTGELFF. The DNA for the CDR3 is TGCGCCAGCAGCCTGAGGACTAGCGGGGGGGCCGACACCGGGGAGCTGTTTTTT.

This clone was detected only once. The rearrangement uses TRBV5-1 and TRBJ2-5, with D possibly matching TRBD1 (6 bases). Germline V gives CDR1 SGHRS, CDR2 YFSETQ. The ends were cut back, 0 bases at V and 5 bases at J, with 11 bases in the middle. This CDR3 region has 14 residues. CDR3 in amino acids: CASSLDGGGETQYF. In DNA form, the CDR3 reads TGCGCCAGCAGCTTGGATGGGGGCGGGGAGACCCAGTACTTC.

The chain couples TRBV4-3 to TRBJ1-2; weak D call: TRBD1 (5 bases). The CDR3 length is 14 residues. The germline CDR1 and CDR2 sequences are LGHNA and YSLEER. Trimming pared 0 bases from V and 4 bases from J, leaving 9 bases between. CDR3 loop: CASSQDTGPYGYTF. The CDR3 DNA follows: TGCGCCAGCAGCCAAGATACAGGTCCCTATGGCTACACCTTC.

The chain carries TRBV20-1 and TRBJ2-1; no clear D. This CDR3 has 12 amino acids. Trimming removed 3 bases from V and 6 bases from J, with 9 bases in between. The germline CDR1 and CDR2 sequences are DFQATT and SNEGSKA (reference sequence). The CDR3 coding sequence is TGCAGTGCTAGTACTCAAACCAATGAGCAGTTCTTC. Translation: CSASTQTNEQFF.

The gene calls are TRBV7-8 and TRBJ2-1; D possibly corresponds to TRBD2 (6 bases). The CDR3 totals 15 residues. Trimming shortened V by 6 bases and J by 0 bases, and 12 bases separated the two germline ends. The germline gives CDR1 SGHVS, CDR2 FQNEAQ. CDR3 bases: TGTGCCAGCAGACCCGGGGGAGGCTCCTACAATGAGCAGTTCTTC. Its protein is CASRPGGGSYNEQFF. The entire variable domain, with the rest obtained from reference TRBV7-8 and TRBJ2-1, is as follows: GAGVSQSPRYKVAKRGQDVALRCDPISGHVSLFWYQQALGQGPEFLTYFQNEAQLDKSGLPSDRFFAERPEGSVSTLKIQRTQQEDSAVYLCASRPGGGSYNEQFFGPGTRLTVL.

The rearrangement links TRBV15 to TRBJ2-3; a possible D gene is TRBD1 (5 bases). The V gene's germline CDR1 is LNHNV and CDR2 YYDKDF (reference sequence). The CDR3 extends over 16 amino acids. V lost 0 bases and J lost 1, with 11 bases in between. The CDR3 DNA reads as TGTGCCACCAGCAGAGATCCTGGGGCGGGCACAGATACGCAGTATTTT. It encodes CATSRDPGAGTDTQYF.

CDR3 region: CASSPIRSTDTQYF. In DNA form, the CDR3 reads TGTGCCAGCTCCCCTATACGTAGCACAGATACGCAGTATTTT. The chain uses TRBV18 and TRBJ2-3, with D hard to call. With 6 bases removed from V and 0 bases from J, the gap between germline ends came to 10 bases. In germline, CDR1 is KGHSH, CDR2 LQKENI. The CDR3 covers 14 residues.

This chain links TRBV12-3 or TRBV12-4 with TRBJ2-7; no clear D. V shed 2 bases and J shed 0 bases, with 5 bases lying between them. The CDR3 loop spans 13 amino acids. The CDR3 is CASSLRSSYEQYF. The CDR3 DNA is TGTGCCAGCAGTTTAAGGAGCTCCTACGAGCAGTACTTC.

The gene calls are TRBV19 and TRBJ1-5, with TRBD1 identical over 7 bases. The CDR3 contains 13 residues. Per the germline V gene, CDR1 is LNHDA and CDR2 is SQIVND (reference sequence). V shed 7 bases and J 5 bases; nucleotides not matched to a gene: 5. The CDR3 here is CASTRDRDQPQHF. CDR3 in DNA: TGTGCCAGTACCCGGGACAGAGATCAGCCCCAGCATTTT.

The rearrangement joins TRBV5-8 to TRBJ1-1, with TRBD1 matching 8 bases. CDR1 and CDR2 (germline): SGHTS, YDEGEE. The CDR3 is 13 residues long. V shed 5 bases and J 8 bases; nucleotides not matched to a gene: 8. CDR3 loop: CASSHSQGGEAFF. In DNA, the CDR3 is TGTGCCAGCAGTCATTCACAGGGGGGGGAAGCTTTCTTT.

The V gene is TRBV7-2, the J gene TRBJ2-5, with D perhaps TRBD1 (6 bases). Germline V gene lookup returns CDR1 SGHTA and CDR2 FQGNSA. The CDR3 has 13 amino acids. V lost 5 bases, J lost 0 bases, and 7 bases lay in between. The CDR3 DNA sequence: TGTGCCAGCAGCCGACAGGACCAAGAGACCCAGTACTTC. This codes for CASSRQDQETQYF.

The V call is TRBV5-1, the J call TRBJ1-2; TRBD1 matches at 10 bases. V dropped 5 bases and J dropped 2; count of bases not matched to a gene: 6. The length of the CDR3 is 15 residues. Germline lookup yields CDR1 SGHRS and CDR2 YFSETQ. CDR3 sequence reads: CASRYRDRGNYGYTF. The CDR3 nucleotides read TGCGCCAGCAGGTACCGGGACAGGGGAAACTATGGCTACACCTTC.

The rearrangement joins TRBV27 to TRBJ2-7, with 7 bases that match TRBD1. V was clipped by 3 bases and J by 3 bases; unmatched bases: 5. Germline CDR1 and CDR2: MNHEY and SMNVEV (reference sequence). The CDR3 is 14 residues long. In nucleotides, the CDR3 is TGTGCCAGCAGTTTGACAGGGAATCTCTACGAGCAGTACTTC. The encoded protein is CASSLTGNLYEQYF.

This chain joins TRBV7-9 and TRBJ2-1; D is unclear. V lost 5 bases to trimming and J lost 13 bases, with 33 bases between them. Looked up from germline, CDR1 is SEHNR and CDR2 is FQNEAQ (reference sequence). This CDR3 comprises 18 residues. The CDR3 is CASSPSGGDLSLNPPQFF. The CDR3 nucleotides read TGTGCCAGCAGCCCAAGTGGTGGAGACCTCAGCCTTAACCCGCCCCAGTTCTTC.

The gene calls are TRBV14 and TRBJ1-1; TRBD1 is a possible D gene (5 bases). The V and J ends lost 1 base and 7 bases respectively, with 13 bases between them. The germline gives CDR1 SGHDN, CDR2 FVKESK. CDR3 length: 14 residues. This chain's CDR3 is CASSQGDPGLEAFF. In nucleotides, the CDR3 is TGTGCCAGCAGCCAAGGGGATCCGGGACTTGAAGCTTTCTTT.